This is a list of T cell receptor beta chains from one sample in a study of blood T cell repertoires in COVID-19. The protocol was immunoSEQ multiplex PCR, while the TCRdb copy is restricted to in-frame clones and leaves out a portion. Found here are about 21,000 clones, 70% to 90% of them singletons; the top ten hold less than 40%. Material: peripheral blood. Receptors originate from a human donor with active COVID-19. The donor label of this sample is uncertain. The CDR3 runs from the conserved cysteine through the conserved F or W. Each record gives: D gene, J gene, CDR3 length, V gene, clone size, CDR3 protein, CDR3 DNA. A D gene is named only where the DNA matches it firmly. Only part of the rows carry a size: once, few, many, or a class if the clone is expanded.

D: TRBD2
J: TRBJ2-2
length: 15
V: TRBV5-1
size: -
CDR3: CASSISGSGTGELFF
DNA: TGCGCCAGCAGCATTAGCGGGAGTGGCACCGGGGAGCTGTTTTTT

D: TRBD1
J: TRBJ1-2
length: 17
V: TRBV3-1/TRBV3-2
size: -
CDR3: CASSQDEVRTGGYGYTF
DNA: TGTGCCAGCAGCCAAGACGAAGTGAGGACAGGGGGCTATGGCTACACCTTC

D: -
J: TRBJ1-6
length: 13
V: TRBV10-1
size: few
CDR3: CASSRAEASPLHF
DNA: TGCGCCAGCAGCCGAGCGGAGGCCTCACCCCTCCACTTT

D: -
J: TRBJ2-7
length: 12
V: TRBV11-2
size: -
CDR3: CASSSDRGEQYF
DNA: TGTGCCAGCAGCTCCGACAGAGGCGAGCAGTACTTC

D: -
J: TRBJ2-2
length: 14
V: TRBV7-2
size: few
CDR3: CASSASGATGELFF
DNA: TGTGCCAGCAGCGCCTCAGGGGCCACCGGGGAGCTGTTTTTT

D: TRBD2
J: TRBJ2-5
length: 15
V: TRBV5-4
size: -
CDR3: CASSSRLAGHETQYF
DNA: TGTGCCAGCAGCTCCCGACTAGCGGGTCACGAGACCCAGTACTTC

D: TRBD2
J: TRBJ2-3
length: 13
V: TRBV28
size: -
CDR3: CASLLAGSDTQYF
DNA: TGTGCCAGCCTGCTAGCGGGCTCAGATACGCAGTATTTT

D: -
J: TRBJ2-6
length: 14
V: TRBV7-8
size: -
CDR3: CASSLAGGANVLTF
DNA: TGTGCCAGCAGCTTAGCCGGTGGGGCCAACGTCCTGACTTTC

D: TRBD2
J: TRBJ2-6
length: 18
V: TRBV4-1
size: -
CDR3: CASSPRLAGGSGANVLTF
DNA: TGCGCCAGCAGCCCGCGACTAGCGGGGGGCTCTGGGGCCAACGTCCTGACTTTC

D: -
J: TRBJ2-5
length: 14
V: TRBV10-3
size: -
CDR3: CAISPQGGGETQYF
DNA: TGTGCCATCAGTCCCCAGGGAGGGGGAGAGACCCAGTACTTC

D: TRBD2
J: TRBJ2-2
length: 15
V: TRBV29-1
size: -
CDR3: CSVRSVAGGIGELFF
DNA: TGCAGCGTCCGATCTGTGGCGGGAGGTATCGGGGAGCTGTTTTTT

D: -
J: TRBJ1-1
length: 14
V: TRBV6-1
size: -
CDR3: CASSEHGGETEAFF
DNA: TGTGCCAGCAGTGAACACGGGGGGGAGACTGAAGCTTTCTTT

D: TRBD1
J: TRBJ1-5
length: 17
V: TRBV2
size: -
CDR3: CASRKGTGVLRNQPQHF
DNA: TGTGCCAGCAGGAAGGGGACAGGGGTCCTCCGCAATCAGCCCCAGCATTTT

D: -
J: TRBJ1-1
length: 14
V: TRBV7-9
size: -
CDR3: CASSSALGGAEAFF
DNA: TGTGCCAGCAGTTCGGCGCTAGGGGGAGCTGAAGCTTTCTTT

D: TRBD2
J: TRBJ2-5
length: 16
V: TRBV4-1
size: few
CDR3: CASSQVLAGGKETQYF
DNA: TGCGCCAGCAGCCAAGTACTAGCGGGGGGTAAAGAGACCCAGTACTTC